One T cell receptor beta chain is described in this entry. In the authors' workflow: Cell counts per sample came from amplifying reference gene primers. Clones were read by immunoSEQ multiplex PCR, and TCRdb kept only the in-frame ones, dropping some. Clone size and V and J calls were adopted from that table, with D and trimming inferred from the DNA. The data contain around 40,000 clones, around 87% of them singletons. The sample originates from a study of blood T cell repertoires in COVID-19. Study in general: The United States, Italy and Spain were the sources of the acute and convalescent COVID-19 samples. From T cells, B-cell-depleted T cells, or PBMCs came the material, which was cDNA or gDNA.

Per germline, CDR1 SEHNR and CDR2 FQNEAQ (reference sequence). The CDR3 runs 14 residues. Trimming pared 4 bases from V and 7 bases from J, leaving 16 bases between. Sequencing used peripheral blood. V is TRBV7-9 and J is TRBJ1-1; perhaps TRBD1 as D (6 bases). This sequence was found in a man aged 45-65 years with active or convalescent COVID-19. This chain's CDR3 is CASSSDRQGLEAFF. Here the CDR3 DNA reads TGTGCCAGCAGCTCCGACAGGCAGGGTCTTGAAGCTTTCTTT. The full variable domain, its missing parts supplied by reference TRBV7-9 and TRBJ1-1, is DTGVSQNPRHKITKRGQNVTFRCDPISEHNRLYWYRQTLGQGPEFLTYFQNEAQLEKSRLLSDRFSAERPKGSFSTLEIQRTEQGDSAMYLCASSSDRQGLEAFFGQGTRLTVV.